These 9 T cell receptor beta chains were all obtained from the same sample, sequenced in a study of T cells in Graves' hyperthyroidism and ophthalmopathy. The source material, RNA transcripts, was used to amplify TCR beta CDR3 regions. A set of HTBI primers served as the primers for a first-round RT-PCR of the TCR CDR3. TCRdb used MiXCR to reprocess the multiplex PCR reads, holding one entry per CDR3 protein. Among more than 500,000 distinct CDR3 sequences listed, roughly 15% were seen once. Sequenced: blood. Receptor source: a woman between 35 and 50 years old with Graves' hyperthyroidism.

This clonotype was counted at least ten times. The CDR3 region is CASSSTSFYETQYF. In DNA form, the CDR3 reads TGTGCCAGCAGCTCGACTAGTTTTTACGAGACCCAGTACTTC. The chain is built from TRBV7-2 and TRBJ2-5; possibly TRBD2 for D (6 bases). CDR1 and CDR2 (germline): SGHTA, FQGNSA. The V and J ends lost 4 bases and 5 bases respectively, with 14 bases between them. The length of the CDR3 is 14 residues. The variable domain in full, completed from reference TRBV7-2 and TRBJ2-5, reads GAGVSQSPSNKVTEKGKDVELRCDPISGHTALYWYRQSLGQGLEFLIYFQGNSAPDKSGLPSDRFSAERTGGSVSTLTIQRTQQEDSAVYLCASSSTSFYETQYFGPGTRLLVL.

This clonotype was counted ten times or more. The chain uses TRBV5-1 and TRBJ2-7; 9 bases line up with TRBD2. The J segment lost 4 bases and the V segment lost 0 bases, leaving 17 bases of the junction unmatched. Germline V lookup: CDR1 SGHRS, CDR2 YFSETQ. The CDR3 consists of 19 residues. CDR3 DNA sequence: TGCGCCAGCAGCTTGGTCGGAGGCGGGATTAGCGGGAGAGTATACGAGCAGTACTTC. Translation: CASSLVGGGISGRVYEQYF.

This clonotype was picked up many times. The chain links TRBV3-1 to TRBJ2-5; D call uncertain. The CDR3 is 14 amino acids. Germline V gene sequence: CDR1 LGHDT, CDR2 YNNKEL (reference sequence). The V and J ends lost 1 base and 1 base respectively, with 7 bases between them. This chain's CDR3 is CASSQVGSQETQYF. CDR3 nucleotide sequence: TGTGCCAGCAGCCAAGTGGGTAGCCAAGAGACCCAGTACTTC.

The chain has TRBV15 and TRBJ2-2; tentatively, D is TRBD1 or TRBD2 (5 bases each). The germline V and J ends were trimmed by 4 bases and 13 bases, with 16 bases remaining between them. The germline gives CDR1 LNHNV, CDR2 YYDKDF (reference sequence). The CDR3 spans 13 residues. In nucleotides, the CDR3 is TGTGCCACCAGCAACCGGGCCTTGAGGGGGCTGTTTTTT. It translates to CATSNRALRGLFF.

This clonotype was seen at least ten times. The chain combines TRBV2 with TRBJ2-1, with D perhaps TRBD1 (5 bases). CDR1 is SNHLY, CDR2 FYNNEI, per germline. This CDR3 is 12 amino acids long. V lost 3 bases and J lost 9, with 9 bases in between. The CDR3 nucleotides are TGTGCCAGCAGTGACAAGGGGTTTGAGCAGTTCTTC. This encodes CASSDKGFEQFF.

This clonotype was recorded at least ten times. The V gene is TRBV30, the J gene TRBJ2-7; no firm D call. Germline V lookup: CDR1 GTSNPN, CDR2 SVGIG (reference sequence). The CDR3 runs to 13 residues. V lost 1 base to trimming and J lost 2 bases, with 9 bases between them. The CDR3 sequence: CAWSEGGTYEQYF. The CDR3 nucleotides read TGTGCCTGGAGTGAGGGTGGTACCTACGAGCAGTACTTC.

This clonotype was picked up many times. The gene calls are TRBV5-1 and TRBJ2-7; D is perhaps TRBD1 (7 bases). Trimming left V 0 bases short and J 6 bases short, with 16 bases between. The CDR3 has 15 residues. The germline V gene encodes CDR1 SGHRS and CDR2 YFSETQ. The CDR3 is CASSLEGRTGSEQYF. Written as DNA, the CDR3 is TGCGCCAGCAGCTTGGAAGGGAGGACAGGCTCCGAGCAGTACTTC.

The chain employs TRBV3-1 and TRBJ2-7, with D uncertain. The V gene lost 0 bases and the J gene lost 3 bases, with 12 bases spanning the gap. The CDR3 has 15 residues. Germline loops: CDR1 LGHDT, CDR2 YNNKEL (reference sequence). DNA of the CDR3: TGTGCCAGCAGCCAAGATCCGGCGCGGAGCTACGAGCAGTACTTC. This encodes CASSQDPARSYEQYF.

This clonotype was recorded once. A much larger clonotype is one base distant, so this may be a read error. The CDR3 carries no conserved terminal phenylalanine or tryptophan, so it likely arises from a read error. J is TRBJ2-7 and V is TRBV13; maybe TRBD1 (6 bases). Per the germline V gene, CDR1 is PRHDT and CDR2 is FYEKMQ (reference sequence). There are 13 residues in the CDR3. Trimming left V 6 bases short and J 3 bases short, with 12 bases between. DNA of the CDR3: TGTGCCAGCAGTCAGGGGAAGATCTACGAGCAGTACTTG. Protein product: CASSQGKIYEQYL.